The 14 T cell receptor beta chains reported below all come from one sample, sequenced in a study of shared clonotypes between healthy human individuals. Using immunoSEQ multiplex PCR, the repertoire was profiled, and TCRdb retains in-frame clones only, with some absent. The table has 2 million to 2.5 million clones, approximately 94% seen once. Naive CD8 cells comprised CD45RO-negative, CCR7-positively selected cells, excluding terminally differentiated effector memory CD45RA+ cells. Sequencing used naive CD8+ T cells sorted from blood. The receptors originated from a man in his late teens or twenties in good health.

The rearrangement joins TRBV7-3 to TRBJ2-6, with unresolved D. The CDR3 contains 15 residues. V was pared by 3 bases and J by 4 bases, with 10 bases between. Germline assignment: CDR1 SGHTA and CDR2 FQGTGA. DNA of the CDR3: TGTGCCAGCAGCTTCGGCTACGGCGGGGCCAACGTCCTGACTTTC. It yields the protein CASSFGYGGANVLTF. The full variable domain, rest sourced from reference TRBV7-3 and TRBJ2-6, is GAGVSQTPSNKVTEKGKYVELRCDPISGHTALYWYRQSLGQGPEFLIYFQGTGAADDSGLPNDRFFAVRPEGSVSTLKIQRTERGDSAVYLCASSFGYGGANVLTFGAGSRLTVL.

The chain links TRBV30 to TRBJ2-7; D is undetermined. This CDR3 has 13 amino acids. Germline V gene lookup returns CDR1 GTSNPN and CDR2 SVGIG (reference sequence). The germline V and J ends were trimmed by 2 bases and 6 bases, with 14 bases remaining between them. As DNA, the CDR3 is TGTGCCTGGAGTACCTCTCCCTCGGTCGAGCAGTACTTC. Protein product: CAWSTSPSVEQYF.

CDR3 sequence reads: CASSLSGGPLHF. Here the CDR3 DNA reads TGTGCCAGCAGTTTATCTGGGGGTCCCCTCCACTTT. The chain is built from TRBV27 and TRBJ1-6, with a tentative D call TRBD1 (5 bases). The length of the CDR3 is 12 residues. Germline-derived CDR1 and CDR2 are MNHEY and SMNVEV (reference sequence). V was trimmed by 0 bases and J by 13 bases, leaving 7 bases between them.

The rearrangement links TRBV7-6 to TRBJ2-1; D gene uncertain. CDR3 size: 13 residues. The ends were cut back, 5 bases at V and 6 bases at J, with 11 bases in the middle. CDR1 and CDR2 (germline): SGHVS, FNYEAQ. The CDR3 DNA follows: TGTGCCAGCAGCCCCGGGCTGAGCAATGAGCAGTTCTTC. Its protein product is CASSPGLSNEQFF.

The rearrangement links TRBV4-3 to TRBJ2-1; D gene unclear. With 2 bases removed from V and 0 bases from J, the gap between germline ends came to 8 bases. Germline assignment: CDR1 LGHNA and CDR2 YSLEER. The CDR3 totals 15 residues. The CDR3 sequence: CASSQTLSSYNEQFF. The DNA of the CDR3 is TGCGCCAGCAGCCAAACACTTAGCTCCTACAATGAGCAGTTCTTC.

The chain uses TRBV29-1 and TRBJ2-1, with D hard to call. The CDR3 consists of 12 residues. V lost 0 bases to trimming and J lost 7 bases, with 7 bases between them. Germline V lookup: CDR1 SQVTM, CDR2 ANQGSEA. The CDR3 is CSVEEGPNEQFF. Here the CDR3 DNA reads TGCAGCGTTGAAGAGGGTCCGAATGAGCAGTTCTTC.

CDR3 bases: TGTGCCAGCAGCTTAGCCCCGGGGACAGGGGACTCCTATAATTCACCCCTCCACTTT. Translation gives CASSLAPGTGDSYNSPLHF. V is TRBV7-9 and J is TRBJ1-6, with 10 bases fitting TRBD1. Germline CDR1 reads SEHNR; CDR2 reads FQNEAQ (reference sequence). V gave up 0 bases and J gave up 0 bases; unmatched junction bases: 5. The CDR3 has 19 residues.

J is TRBJ2-5 and V is TRBV13; 12 bases are shared with TRBD2. The germline CDR1 and CDR2 sequences are PRHDT and FYEKMQ (reference sequence). Germline trimming cut 3 bases from V and 9 bases from J; bases unmatched to any gene: 5. The CDR3 runs 14 residues. The CDR3 spells CASSFSLAGGPQYF. Here the CDR3 DNA reads TGTGCCAGCAGCTTTAGTCTAGCGGGGGGGCCCCAGTACTTC.

This clone was recorded a few times. This rearrangement joins TRBV30 to TRBJ2-7; D tentatively fits TRBD1 or TRBD2 (5 bases each). The germline V gene has CDR1 GTSNPN and CDR2 SVGIG (reference sequence). Between the trimmed V and J ends, which lost 0 bases and 0 bases, there was a span of 15 bases. The CDR3 has 16 residues. CDR3 region: CAWSVRGPHTSYEQYF. For the CDR3, the DNA is TGTGCCTGGAGTGTACGGGGCCCTCATACCTCCTACGAGCAGTACTTC.

The rearrangement uses TRBV5-4 and TRBJ2-1, with 8 nucleotides matching TRBD1. Germline CDR1 SGHNT, CDR2 YYREEE (reference sequence). With V trimmed by 3 bases and J by 6 bases, 5 bases remained unmatched. The CDR3 contains 14 residues. The CDR3 DNA reads as TGTGCCAGCAGCTCCAAACAGGGGGGCAATGAGCAGTTCTTC. Protein product: CASSSKQGGNEQFF. Complete variable domain (other parts from reference TRBV5-4 and TRBJ2-1): ETGVTQSPTHLIKTRGQQVTLRCSSQSGHNTVSWYQQALGQGPQFIFQYYREEENGRGNFPPRFSGLQFPNYSSELNVNALELDDSALYLCASSSKQGGNEQFFGPGTRLTVL.

As to this clone: The sample has other DNA sequences that encode this CDR3 too. The chain uses TRBV6-5 and TRBJ1-1; 7 nucleotides line up with TRBD1. V lost 3 bases to trimming and J lost 2 bases; unmatched junction nucleotides: 3. The CDR3 is 14 residues long. Germline-derived CDR1 and CDR2 are MNHEY and SVGAGI. CDR3 region: CASSYGQANTEAFF. CDR3 DNA sequence: TGTGCCAGCAGTTATGGACAGGCCAACACTGAAGCTTTCTTT.

The rearrangement uses TRBV6-5 and TRBJ2-7, with TRBD2 as a possible D gene (6 bases). This CDR3 spans 16 amino acids. The ends were cut back, 0 bases at V and 0 bases at J, with 12 bases in the middle. CDR1 is MNHEY, CDR2 SVGAGI, per germline. The chain's CDR3 is CASSYSSGDSSYEQYF. The CDR3 DNA sequence: TGTGCCAGCAGTTACTCTAGCGGCGACAGCTCCTACGAGCAGTACTTC.

This clone occurred once. The chain uses TRBV5-1 and TRBJ2-4; tentatively, D is TRBD2 (5 bases). Trimming removed 3 bases from V and 1 base from J, with 11 bases in between. CDR1 is SGHRS, CDR2 YFSETQ, per germline. The CDR3 totals 15 residues. In nucleotides, the CDR3 is TGCGCCAGCAGCTCCACTAGAGACGCCAAAAACATTCAGTACTTC. It yields the protein CASSSTRDAKNIQYF.

The chain uses TRBV11-3 and TRBJ2-3, with 9 bases that match TRBD2. Per germline, CDR1 SGHNT and CDR2 YENEEA. This CDR3 is 15 amino acids long. Unmatched junction bases numbered 8, after V lost 8 bases and J lost 2 bases. The CDR3: CASGAGGAHTDTQYF. The CDR3 bases are TGTGCCAGCGGCGCGGGGGGGGCCCACACAGATACGCAGTATTTT. Variable domain in full (rest from reference TRBV11-3 and TRBJ2-3): EAGVVQSPRYKIIEKKQPVAFWCNPISGHNTLYWYLQNLGQGPELLIRYENEEAVDDSQLPKDRFSAERLKGVDSTLKIQPAELGDSAVYLCASGAGGAHTDTQYFGPGTRLTVL.